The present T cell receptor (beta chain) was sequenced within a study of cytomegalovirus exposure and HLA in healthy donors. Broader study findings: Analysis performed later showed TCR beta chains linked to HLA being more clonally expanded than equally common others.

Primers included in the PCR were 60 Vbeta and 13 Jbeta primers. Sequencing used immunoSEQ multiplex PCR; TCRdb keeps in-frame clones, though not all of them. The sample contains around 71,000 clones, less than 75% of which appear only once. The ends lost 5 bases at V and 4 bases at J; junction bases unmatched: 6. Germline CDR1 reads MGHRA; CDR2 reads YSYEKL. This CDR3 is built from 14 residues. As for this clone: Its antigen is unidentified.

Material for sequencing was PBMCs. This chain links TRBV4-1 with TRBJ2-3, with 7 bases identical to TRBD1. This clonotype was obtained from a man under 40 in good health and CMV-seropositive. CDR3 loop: CASSTLQGADTQYF. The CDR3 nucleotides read TGCGCCAGCAGCACCCTCCAGGGGGCAGATACGCAGTATTTT.